A selection of T cell receptor beta chains follows, all from one sample in a study of OX40 agonist ivuxolimab in advanced cancers. Profiled with immunoSEQ multiplex PCR; TCRdb holds only in-frame clones, not every one. The table shows fewer than 95,000 clones, with approximately 90% occurring only once. The starting material was CD4+ or CD8+ T cells sorted from blood, obtained in a trial of the OX40 agonist ivuxolimab. The receptors shown here come from an adult with an advanced solid tumor such as melanoma, head and neck, liver or kidney cancer. Both conserved end residues are part of each CDR3. Each record gives: CDR3 DNA, CDR3 protein, clone size, V gene, D gene, J gene. D genes are given only for firm matches. Clone size is given for some rows only: seen once, a few or many times, or a class if the clone is expanded.

CDR3nt: TGTGCCAGCAGTTTATGGAGTACCGGGGAGCTGTTTTTT
CDR3aa: CASSLWSTGELFF
abundance: -
v_gene: TRBV28
d_gene: -
j_gene: TRBJ2-2

CDR3nt: TGTGCCAGCAGTGTACACCGGTTTGAAGCTTTCTTT
CDR3aa: CASSVHRFEAFF
abundance: -
v_gene: TRBV2
d_gene: -
j_gene: TRBJ1-1

CDR3nt: TGTGCCACCAGCAGGGGGCAGGGTAATGAAAAACTGTTTTTT
CDR3aa: CATSRGQGNEKLFF
abundance: -
v_gene: TRBV15
d_gene: -
j_gene: TRBJ1-4

CDR3nt: TGCGCCAGCACCACGCTCCCCTACGAGCAGTACTTC
CDR3aa: CASTTLPYEQYF
abundance: few
v_gene: TRBV10-1
d_gene: -
j_gene: TRBJ2-7

CDR3nt: TGTGCCAGTAGTGTTAGAAAATCCTACGAGCAGTACTTC
CDR3aa: CASSVRKSYEQYF
abundance: -
v_gene: TRBV19
d_gene: -
j_gene: TRBJ2-7

CDR3nt: TGTGCCAGCAGCTTAGCGGCGGGAGGGCCCGGCGGGGAGCTGTTTTTT
CDR3aa: CASSLAAGGPGGELFF
abundance: once
v_gene: TRBV7-2
d_gene: TRBD2
j_gene: TRBJ2-2

CDR3nt: TGTGCCAGCAGCTTAAGACAGGGGAGATCACCCCTCCACTTT
CDR3aa: CASSLRQGRSPLHF
abundance: -
v_gene: TRBV11-1
d_gene: TRBD1
j_gene: TRBJ1-6

CDR3nt: TGTGCCAGCAGTTTAAAGTCTAGACTAGCGGGCTTCTACGAGCAGTACTTC
CDR3aa: CASSLKSRLAGFYEQYF
abundance: once
v_gene: TRBV27
d_gene: TRBD2
j_gene: TRBJ2-7

CDR3nt: TGTGCCAGTAGTCCATTTCACCTCACCGGGGAGCTGTTTTTT
CDR3aa: CASSPFHLTGELFF
abundance: -
v_gene: TRBV19
d_gene: -
j_gene: TRBJ2-2

CDR3nt: TGTGCCAGCAGCCCCGGGACAGGGTCCTACGAGCAGTACTTC
CDR3aa: CASSPGTGSYEQYF
abundance: -
v_gene: TRBV7-9
d_gene: TRBD1
j_gene: TRBJ2-7

CDR3nt: TGTGCCAGCAGTCCCTATGAGCCCCAGCATTTT
CDR3aa: CASSPYEPQHF
abundance: once
v_gene: TRBV6-6
d_gene: -
j_gene: TRBJ1-5

CDR3nt: TGCGCCAGCAGCCACGAACTCACAGGCAATGAAAAACTGTTTTTT
CDR3aa: CASSHELTGNEKLFF
abundance: -
v_gene: TRBV4-3
d_gene: -
j_gene: TRBJ1-4

CDR3nt: TGTGCCAGCAGCTTATGGTCCTCTGGAAACACCATATATTTT
CDR3aa: CASSLWSSGNTIYF
abundance: -
v_gene: TRBV7-2
d_gene: -
j_gene: TRBJ1-3

CDR3nt: TGTGCCAGCAGCTCACGACCGGGACAGGGGCTCCCAATAGGATACGAGCAGTACTTC
CDR3aa: CASSSRPGQGLPIGYEQYF
abundance: -
v_gene: TRBV7-9
d_gene: TRBD1
j_gene: TRBJ2-7

CDR3nt: TGTGCCAGCAGTTACTCCGACTCTCGGGTCACCGGGGAGCTGTTTTTT
CDR3aa: CASSYSDSRVTGELFF
abundance: -
v_gene: TRBV6-6
d_gene: -
j_gene: TRBJ2-2

CDR3nt: TGTGCCAGCAGTACCTTGGCGGGAGTGGGCACCGGGGAGCTGTTTTTT
CDR3aa: CASSTLAGVGTGELFF
abundance: -
v_gene: TRBV28
d_gene: TRBD2
j_gene: TRBJ2-2

CDR3nt: TGTGCCAGCAGCTTTCCCGGGAGGGTAGCTTTCTTT
CDR3aa: CASSFPGRVAFF
abundance: -
v_gene: TRBV7-2
d_gene: -
j_gene: TRBJ1-1

CDR3nt: TGTGCCAGCAGCCAAGATCCAGCGGGAGAATACGAGCAGTACTTC
CDR3aa: CASSQDPAGEYEQYF
abundance: -
v_gene: TRBV4-2
d_gene: TRBD2
j_gene: TRBJ2-7

CDR3nt: TGTGCCAGCAGCCTGGGGGTCTACGAGCAGTACTTC
CDR3aa: CASSLGVYEQYF
abundance: once
v_gene: TRBV7-2
d_gene: -
j_gene: TRBJ2-7

CDR3nt: TGTGCCAGCAGTTCGCCGGGACAGGGGCTCTTATACGAGCAGTACTTC
CDR3aa: CASSSPGQGLLYEQYF
abundance: -
v_gene: TRBV28
d_gene: TRBD1
j_gene: TRBJ2-7

CDR3nt: TGTGCCACCGGGACTAGCGGGCCTGGTGCAGATACGCAGTATTTT
CDR3aa: CATGTSGPGADTQYF
abundance: -
v_gene: TRBV10-3
d_gene: TRBD2
j_gene: TRBJ2-3

CDR3nt: TGTGCCAGCAGTGAAAGTTTAGGCGCCAATCAGCCCCAGCATTTT
CDR3aa: CASSESLGANQPQHF
abundance: -
v_gene: TRBV2
d_gene: -
j_gene: TRBJ1-5

CDR3nt: TGTGCCAGCAGCTTAATTGGGTCAGATACGCAGTATTTT
CDR3aa: CASSLIGSDTQYF
abundance: -
v_gene: TRBV7-3
d_gene: -
j_gene: TRBJ2-3

CDR3nt: TGTGCCAGCAGCAAGATGACAAACTCGGTGGTTGAGCAGTTCTTC
CDR3aa: CASSKMTNSVVEQFF
abundance: -
v_gene: TRBV5-6
d_gene: -
j_gene: TRBJ2-1

CDR3nt: TGTGCCAGCAGCTTCGAAACGCCCGGGACAGGTTACTACGAGCAGTACTTC
CDR3aa: CASSFETPGTGYYEQYF
abundance: -
v_gene: TRBV7-8
d_gene: TRBD1
j_gene: TRBJ2-7

CDR3nt: TGTGCCAGCTCACCACCTTTCCCGGTGGACTATGGCTACACCTTC
CDR3aa: CASSPPFPVDYGYTF
abundance: -
v_gene: TRBV18
d_gene: -
j_gene: TRBJ1-2

CDR3nt: TGCAGCGTTGGTCCCTTCGGGACTGAAGCTTTCTTT
CDR3aa: CSVGPFGTEAFF
abundance: -
v_gene: TRBV29-1
d_gene: -
j_gene: TRBJ1-1

CDR3nt: TGTGCCAGTAGAGGGGAGTTAGACACTGAAGCTTTCTTT
CDR3aa: CASRGELDTEAFF
abundance: -
v_gene: TRBV19
d_gene: -
j_gene: TRBJ1-1

CDR3nt: TGTGCCAGCAGCTTAAATCCCCCTGGTTTGGGAGAGACCCAGTACTTC
CDR3aa: CASSLNPPGLGETQYF
abundance: -
v_gene: TRBV7-3
d_gene: -
j_gene: TRBJ2-5

CDR3nt: TGTGCCAGCAGTTACGGATTGGGTACAGATACGCAGTATTTT
CDR3aa: CASSYGLGTDTQYF
abundance: -
v_gene: TRBV6-5
d_gene: -
j_gene: TRBJ2-3

CDR3nt: TGTGCCAGCAGCCAAGTTTCTTTCCGGGCAGGTCCTATGAACACTGAAGCTTTCTTT
CDR3aa: CASSQVSFRAGPMNTEAFF
abundance: -
v_gene: TRBV14
d_gene: -
j_gene: TRBJ1-1

CDR3nt: TGTGCCATCCGGTCAGGGCAGGGAAGCGAGCAGTACTTC
CDR3aa: CAIRSGQGSEQYF
abundance: -
v_gene: TRBV10-3
d_gene: -
j_gene: TRBJ2-7

CDR3nt: TGTGCCTGGGGTCGCCCGGGGAGGACTGAAGCTTTCTTT
CDR3aa: CAWGRPGRTEAFF
abundance: -
v_gene: TRBV30
d_gene: -
j_gene: TRBJ1-1

CDR3nt: TGTGCCAGCAGCCCCGGGACTAGCCGCAATGAGCAGTTCTTC
CDR3aa: CASSPGTSRNEQFF
abundance: -
v_gene: TRBV2
d_gene: TRBD2
j_gene: TRBJ2-1

CDR3nt: TGTGCCAGCTCCCCAAAAGAGACCCAGTACTTC
CDR3aa: CASSPKETQYF
abundance: -
v_gene: TRBV18
d_gene: -
j_gene: TRBJ2-5

CDR3nt: TGTGCCAGCAGCTTGGAGACAACCTCTGGGGCCAACGTCCTGACTTTC
CDR3aa: CASSLETTSGANVLTF
abundance: -
v_gene: TRBV5-8
d_gene: -
j_gene: TRBJ2-6

CDR3nt: TGTGCCAGCAGCCAAGGGACGGGAGGGCCGATGAATGAGCAGTTCTTC
CDR3aa: CASSQGTGGPMNEQFF
abundance: -
v_gene: TRBV4-2
d_gene: TRBD2
j_gene: TRBJ2-1

CDR3nt: TGTGCCAGCAGTTGGACTAGCGATGAGCAGTTCTTC
CDR3aa: CASSWTSDEQFF
abundance: -
v_gene: TRBV25-1
d_gene: TRBD2
j_gene: TRBJ2-1

CDR3nt: TGTGCCAGTAGTATGGGACTAGGGGACGAGCAGTACTTC
CDR3aa: CASSMGLGDEQYF
abundance: once
v_gene: TRBV19
d_gene: TRBD2
j_gene: TRBJ2-7

CDR3nt: TGTGCCAGCATGGAAAGTACGGGCAAGGGCACTGAAGCTTTCTTT
CDR3aa: CASMESTGKGTEAFF
abundance: -
v_gene: TRBV27
d_gene: -
j_gene: TRBJ1-1

CDR3nt: TGCAGCGGGGACAGGGAAGAGACCCAGTACTTC
CDR3aa: CSGDREETQYF
abundance: -
v_gene: TRBV29-1
d_gene: TRBD1
j_gene: TRBJ2-5

CDR3nt: TGTGCCAGCAGCTTAGAAACGGGACCGTTCTACAATGAGCAGTTCTTC
CDR3aa: CASSLETGPFYNEQFF
abundance: -
v_gene: TRBV7-2
d_gene: -
j_gene: TRBJ2-1

CDR3nt: TGCAGCGTTGACAGGGCACAAAGCACAGATACGCAGTATTTT
CDR3aa: CSVDRAQSTDTQYF
abundance: -
v_gene: TRBV29-1
d_gene: -
j_gene: TRBJ2-3